This T cell receptor beta chain stems from a study of cytomegalovirus exposure and HLA in healthy donors. Study outcomes and limitations: Some highly shared sequence variants likely arose as a pipeline artifact. Researchers reported in a later analysis that a missense DCLRE1C variant was tied to TCR beta V- and J-gene trimming.

Of note for this clone: Its antigen remains unidentified.

Germline-derived CDR1 and CDR2 are SGHTA and FQGNSA. CDR3 length equals 15 residues. V lost 5 bases and J lost 3, with 16 bases in between. The PCR was carried out with 60 Vbeta primers and 13 Jbeta primers. Original data processing: Approximately 78 million unique TCR beta chains, approximately 11 million of them shared, were counted by a later analysis. Sequencing was performed with immunoSEQ multiplex PCR; in TCRdb, only in-frame clones are kept and a portion is missing. Clone size and V and J calls were adopted from that table, with D and trimming inferred from the DNA. Of some 140,000 clones detected, approximately 61% appear once; the ten largest clones hold more than 1.5%.

Sequenced material: PBMCs. The sequence was collected from a human donor in good health. The V call is TRBV7-2, the J call TRBJ1-1; perhaps TRBD1 as D (6 bases). This chain's CDR3 is CASSPWGPGDTEAFF. The DNA of the CDR3 is TGTGCCAGCAGCCCCTGGGGGCCCGGGGACACTGAAGCTTTCTTT.